The 17 T cell receptor beta chains given below trace back to one sample, sequenced in a study of cytomegalovirus exposure and HLA in healthy donors. PCR involved 60 Vbeta and 13 Jbeta primers. Only in-frame clones appear in the TCRdb table, and some are missing; sequencing was by immunoSEQ multiplex PCR. The profile shows tens of thousands of clones, roughly four fifths of them singletons. What was sequenced was PBMCs. These receptors were taken from a woman aged 18-29 years in good health and CMV-seropositive.

J is TRBJ1-2 and V is TRBV29-1, with 10 bases matching TRBD1. V was pared by 6 bases and J by 2 bases, with 3 bases of the junction left unmatched. Germline V CDR1 and CDR2: SQVTM, ANQGSEA. The CDR3 is 13 residues long. As DNA, the CDR3 is TGCAGCGTGTGGGGACAGGGGAACTATGGCTACACCTTC. Its protein product is CSVWGQGNYGYTF. Combining the CDR3 with reference TRBV29-1 and TRBJ1-2 gives the whole variable domain SAVISQKPSRDICQRGTSLTIQCQVDSQVTMMFWYRQQPGQSLTLIATANQGSEATYESGFVIDKFPISRPNLTFSTLTVSNMSPEDSSIYLCSVWGQGNYGYTFGSGTRLTVV.

This sequence joins TRBV10-3 and TRBJ2-7; D is perhaps TRBD2 (6 bases). The CDR3 is 14 residues long. Germline lookup yields CDR1 ENHRY and CDR2 SYGVKD. The V end was cut by 4 bases, the J end by 6 bases, with 16 bases between. The CDR3 protein is CAISGNRLDLEQYF. CDR3 coding DNA: TGTGCCATCAGTGGCAATAGACTAGACCTCGAGCAGTACTTC.

This clone has a single count. This sequence joins TRBV7-9 and TRBJ1-6; possible D gene TRBD1, 5 bases. V shed 5 bases and J shed 7 bases, with 15 bases lying between them. The germline V gene encodes CDR1 SEHNR and CDR2 FQNEAQ (reference sequence). The CDR3 totals 15 residues. The CDR3: CASSREAGENSPLHF. The CDR3 DNA reads TGTGCCAGCAGCAGAGAGGCGGGGGAAAATTCACCCCTCCACTTT.

This clone was recorded a few times. The chain combines TRBV11-2 with TRBJ1-1, with D uncertain. CDR1 is SGHAT and CDR2 is FQNNGV in the germline V gene. CDR3 length: 14 amino acids. The V gene lost 5 bases and the J gene lost 4 bases, with 14 bases spanning the gap. The CDR3 loop reads CASSATRRSTEAFF. The CDR3 DNA sequence: TGTGCCAGCAGCGCCACAAGAAGGAGCACTGAAGCTTTCTTT.

The V gene is TRBV4-1, the J gene TRBJ2-3; 9 positions match TRBD2. In germline, CDR1 is MGHRA, CDR2 YSYEKL. V dropped 5 bases and J dropped 3; count of bases not matched to a gene: 6. This CDR3 has 15 residues. CDR3: CASSTNSGGTDTQYF. DNA of the CDR3: TGCGCCAGCAGCACGAATAGCGGGGGAACAGATACGCAGTATTTT.

The V and J genes are TRBV2 and TRBJ2-6; D ambiguous. Germline loops: CDR1 SNHLY, CDR2 FYNNEI. The CDR3 contains 15 residues. Trimming stripped 2 bases from V and 0 bases from J, with 5 bases between. The CDR3 region has the DNA TGTGCCAGCAGTGAACTGTTCTCTGGGGCCAACGTCCTGACTTTC. Translated, it gives CASSELFSGANVLTF.

The genes are TRBV25-1 and TRBJ1-5; D is unclear. There are 13 residues in the CDR3. CDR1 is MGHDK, CDR2 SYGVNS, per germline. V was shortened by 6 bases and J by 6 bases, with 12 bases between the two germline ends. The CDR3 loop is CASSGERGQPQHF. CDR3 nucleotide sequence: TGTGCCAGCAGCGGGGAAAGAGGTCAGCCCCAGCATTTT.

This chain uses TRBV2 with TRBJ2-7; TRBD2 might be the D (6 bases). The CDR3 runs to 15 residues. Per the germline V gene, CDR1 is SNHLY and CDR2 is FYNNEI. V shed 3 bases and J shed 6 bases, with 18 bases lying between them. CDR3 nucleotide sequence: TGTGCCAGCAGTGAGGCCTCAACCGGGACTTCCGAGCAGTACTTC. As protein: CASSEASTGTSEQYF.

The V call is TRBV4-1, the J call TRBJ2-1; 8 bases fit TRBD2. The CDR3 length is 16 residues. Trimming removed 3 bases from V and 7 bases from J; junction bases left unmatched: 11. Germline V CDR1 and CDR2: MGHRA, YSYEKL. DNA for the CDR3: TGCGCCAGCAGCCAGGCGGGAGGTGAGGGTGGTAATGAGCAGTTCTTC. The encoded protein is CASSQAGGEGGNEQFF.

This chain links TRBV6-1 with TRBJ1-2, with D possibly being TRBD1 (6 bases). The CDR3 covers 14 residues. The ends were cut back, 6 bases at V and 4 bases at J, with 15 bases in the middle. Germline V gives CDR1 MNHNS, CDR2 SASEGT. CDR3 sequence: CASRSGESFYGYTF. The DNA for the CDR3 is TGTGCCAGCAGATCAGGGGAAAGTTTCTATGGCTACACCTTC.

The rearrangement uses TRBV7-9 and TRBJ2-2, with D tentatively TRBD2 (5 bases). Trimming took off 0 bases at V and 4 bases at J, with 12 bases between the two ends. The CDR3 has 16 amino acids. Looked up from germline, CDR1 is SEHNR and CDR2 is FQNEAQ (reference sequence). The chain's CDR3 is CASSLANVAFTGELFF. Written as DNA, the CDR3 is TGTGCCAGCAGCTTAGCGAACGTAGCGTTCACCGGGGAGCTGTTTTTT.

CDR3 sequence: CASSPGTSGPNEQFF. The CDR3 bases are TGTGCCAGCAGTCCCGGGACTAGCGGTCCCAATGAGCAGTTCTTC. The V call is TRBV6-5, the J call TRBJ2-1; 11 nucleotides align to TRBD2. V lost 5 bases and J lost 6; bases outside the gene matches: 6. Germline V gene sequence: CDR1 MNHEY, CDR2 SVGAGI. The CDR3 totals 15 residues.

Only one count was recorded for this clone. The rearrangement links TRBV5-8 to TRBJ1-5, with a possible D match to TRBD1 (6 bases). The V and J ends lost 3 bases and 5 bases respectively, with 21 bases between them. This CDR3 region has 17 residues. The germline gives CDR1 SGHTS, CDR2 YDEGEE. The CDR3 DNA reads as TGTGCCAGCAGCTCCCCCCGGTACAGGGAAATTCATCAGCCCCAGCATTTT. Translating it yields CASSSPRYREIHQPQHF.

This clone was seen only a few times. The genes are TRBV30 and TRBJ1-1; perhaps TRBD1 as D (6 bases). The CDR3 has 14 amino acids. Trimming removed 1 base from V and 2 bases from J, with 11 bases in between. The germline gives CDR1 GTSNPN, CDR2 SVGIG (reference sequence). This CDR3 is CAWSGPGHNTEAFF. CDR3 DNA: TGTGCCTGGAGTGGACCGGGACACAACACTGAAGCTTTCTTT.

The chain links TRBV25-1 to TRBJ1-2, with a possible D match to TRBD1 (5 bases). The CDR3 is 12 residues long. Per germline, CDR1 MGHDK and CDR2 SYGVNS. V lost 2 bases and J 7 bases, leaving 8 bases between the germline ends. CDR3 region: CASSEVRGGYTF. For the CDR3, the DNA is TGTGCCAGCAGTGAAGTAAGGGGTGGCTACACCTTC.

The chain joins TRBV11-2 to TRBJ1-2, with D maybe TRBD1 (6 bases). The CDR3 runs to 16 residues. Trimming left V 4 bases short and J 7 bases short, with 22 bases between. CDR1 is SGHAT, CDR2 FQNNGV, per germline. CDR3 loop: CASSSYRPDHRVGYTF. The CDR3 DNA follows: TGTGCCAGCAGCTCCTATCGACCTGATCACAGGGTTGGCTACACCTTC. Full variable domain (remainder filled in from reference TRBV11-2 and TRBJ1-2): EAGVAQSPRYKIIEKRQSVAFWCNPISGHATLYWYQQILGQGPKLLIQFQNNGVVDDSQLPKDRFSAERLKGVDSTLKIQPAKLEDSAVYLCASSSYRPDHRVGYTFGSGTRLTVV.

V is TRBV4-1 and J is TRBJ2-5, with 9 bases fitting TRBD2. The CDR3 runs 18 residues. Germline-derived CDR1 and CDR2 are MGHRA and YSYEKL. V lost 0 bases, J lost 5 bases, and 13 bases stayed unmatched. Written as DNA, the CDR3 is TGCGCCAGCAGCCAAGAGCTCGCGGGGGGGACTCTATTCGAGACCCAGTACTTC. It specifies CASSQELAGGTLFETQYF.